This TCR beta chain was captured by sequencing in a study of OX40 agonist ivuxolimab in advanced cancers. Study information: Hepatocellular carcinoma, melanoma, renal cell or head and neck cancer occurred in dose-escalation patients. Prior checkpoint blockade (anti-PD-1, anti-PD-L1 or anti-CTLA-4) was permitted; around 37% had it.

This clone was detected once. Its antigen remains unidentified. V was clipped by 4 bases and J by 1 base; unmatched bases: 7. Germline lookup yields CDR1 SGHRS and CDR2 YFSETQ. The CDR3 is made up of 15 amino acids. Study outcomes and limitations: Which antigen the expanded peripheral T cells recognized is unknown.

The data were produced by immunoSEQ multiplex PCR, yet TCRdb's version contains in-frame clones alone and is incomplete. The data hold approximately 50,000 clones, with roughly 84% observed a single time. The clonotype originates from an adult with an advanced solid tumor such as melanoma, head and neck, liver or kidney cancer. The sequences come from CD4+ or CD8+ T cells sorted from blood, collected in a trial of the OX40 agonist ivuxolimab. J is TRBJ2-7 and V is TRBV5-1; 8 bases match TRBD1. This chain's CDR3 is CASSPLTGASYEQYF. DNA for the CDR3: TGCGCCAGCAGCCCGCTGACAGGGGCGTCCTACGAGCAGTACTTC.